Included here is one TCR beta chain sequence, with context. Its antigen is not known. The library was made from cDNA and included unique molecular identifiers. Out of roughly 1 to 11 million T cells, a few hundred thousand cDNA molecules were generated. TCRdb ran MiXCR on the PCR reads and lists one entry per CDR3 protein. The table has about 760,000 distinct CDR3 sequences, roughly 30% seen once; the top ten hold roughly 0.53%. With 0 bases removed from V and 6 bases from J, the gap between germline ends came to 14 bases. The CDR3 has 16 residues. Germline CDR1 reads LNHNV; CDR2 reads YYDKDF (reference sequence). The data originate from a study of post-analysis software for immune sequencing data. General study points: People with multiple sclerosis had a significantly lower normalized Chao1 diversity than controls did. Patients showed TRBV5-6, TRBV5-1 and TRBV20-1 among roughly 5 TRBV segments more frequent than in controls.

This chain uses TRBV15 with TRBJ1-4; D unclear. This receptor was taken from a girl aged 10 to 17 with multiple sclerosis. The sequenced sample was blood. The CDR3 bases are TGTGCCACCAGCAGAGATCTGGGCGGAAAGTATGAAAAACTGTTTTTT. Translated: CATSRDLGGKYEKLFF. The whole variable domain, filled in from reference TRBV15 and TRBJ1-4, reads DAMVIQNPRYQVTQFGKPVTLSCSQTLNHNVMYWYQQKSSQAPKLLFHYYDKDFNNEADTPDNFQSRRPNTSFCFLDIRSPGLGDTAMYLCATSRDLGGKYEKLFFGSGTQLSVL.